Detailed here is one TCR beta chain. The CDR3 is 13 residues long. Germline assignment: CDR1 LNHDA and CDR2 SQIVND (reference sequence). V was trimmed by 4 bases and J by 5 bases, leaving 11 bases between them. These data originate in a study of T cell responses to AZD1222 COVID-19 vaccine. Profiling relied on immunoSEQ multiplex PCR, and the TCRdb table lists in-frame clones only, not all of them. In the table there are around 80,000 clones, about 80% of which are singletons. The origin of this receptor is an adult who received the AZD1222 COVID-19 vaccine. This chain connects TRBV19 to TRBJ1-1, with D tentatively TRBD1 (5 bases). Sequencing used peripheral blood, obtained 28 days after the second AZD1222 dose. The CDR3 here is CASSTSGWTEAFF. CDR3 nucleotide sequence: TGTGCCAGTAGTACCTCAGGGTGGACTGAAGCTTTCTTT. Complete variable domain (other parts from reference TRBV19 and TRBJ1-1): DGGITQSPKYLFRKEGQNVTLSCEQNLNHDAMYWYRQDPGQGLRLIYYSQIVNDFQKGDIAEGYSVSREKKESFPLTVTSAQKNPTAFYLCASSTSGWTEAFFGQGTRLTVV.